The 10 T cell receptor beta chains below come from one sample, sequenced in a study of T cell changes during pregnancy in multiple sclerosis. Sequencing was performed with immunoSEQ multiplex PCR; in TCRdb, only in-frame clones are kept and a portion is missing. The data hold around 110,000 clones, with 75% to 95% observed a single time. This sample comprised peripheral blood, obtained before pregnancy. These receptor sequences come from a female donor with multiple sclerosis, enrolled in a pregnancy study.

The chain uses TRBV5-5 and TRBJ2-5, with 8 nucleotides matching TRBD2. The CDR3 is 16 amino acids. Unmatched junction bases numbered 13, after V lost 4 bases and J lost 5 bases. CDR1 SGHKS and CDR2 YYEKEE come from the germline V gene (reference sequence). The CDR3 reads CASSPGTRPNGETQYF. The CDR3 bases are TGTGCCAGCAGCCCGGGGACTAGGCCTAACGGGGAGACCCAGTACTTC.

This CDR3 is CASSLSTPGGYEQYF. CDR3 nucleotides: TGTGCCAGCAGTTTATCGACCCCGGGGGGCTACGAGCAGTACTTC. J is TRBJ2-7 and V is TRBV27, with 7 bases identical to TRBD2. CDR1 is MNHEY, CDR2 SMNVEV, per germline (reference sequence). Germline trimming cut 0 bases from V and 3 bases from J; bases unmatched to any gene: 5. The CDR3 extends over 15 amino acids.

Only one count was recorded for this clone. V usage is TRBV11-2 and J usage is TRBJ1-2; tentative D call: TRBD1 (6 bases). Trimming shortened V by 9 bases and J by 2 bases, and 19 bases separated the two germline ends. The CDR3 spans 15 residues. Germline V gives CDR1 SGHAT, CDR2 FQNNGV. The CDR3 sequence is CASRGGAQPNYGYTF. The CDR3 DNA reads TGTGCCAGTAGGGGGGGTGCACAACCCAACTATGGCTACACCTTC.

The CDR3 region is CAWSTLLAARQPTPYEQYF. Written as DNA, the CDR3 is TGTGCCTGGAGTACGTTGCTAGCGGCACGTCAACCCACCCCCTACGAGCAGTACTTC. This chain joins TRBV30 and TRBJ2-7; 7 nucleotides line up with TRBD2. Germline lookup yields CDR1 GTSNPN and CDR2 SVGIG (reference sequence). Trimming took 2 bases from V and 2 from J; bases not matched to a gene: 21. CDR3 length: 19 residues.

V gene TRBV28 combines with J gene TRBJ2-7; 7 bases match TRBD1. Germline assignment: CDR1 MDHEN and CDR2 SYDVKM. This CDR3 region has 16 residues. The V and J ends lost 5 bases and 1 base, in that order; junction bases with no gene match: 11. CDR3 region: CASSPQRGQTSYEQYF. CDR3 nucleotides: TGTGCCAGCAGTCCTCAACGGGGACAGACTTCCTACGAGCAGTACTTC. Looking up the rest from reference TRBV28 and TRBJ2-7 gives the full variable domain: DVKVTQSSRYLVKRTGEKVFLECVQDMDHENMFWYRQDPGLGLRLIYFSYDVKMKEKGDIPEGYSVSREKKERFSLILESASTNQTSMYLCASSPQRGQTSYEQYFGPGTRLTVT.

This clone was found once. The chain is built from TRBV6-6 and TRBJ2-3; perhaps TRBD2 as D (6 bases). Per germline, CDR1 MNHNY and CDR2 SVGAGI (reference sequence). The CDR3 is 13 amino acids. V gave up 5 bases and J gave up 4 bases, with 10 bases separating them. The CDR3 DNA reads TGTGCCAGCAGTACGGGGGTATCAGATACGCAGTATTTT. Residues: CASSTGVSDTQYF.

J is TRBJ1-3 and V is TRBV27; 7 nucleotides match TRBD1. The V gene end was trimmed by 6 bases and the J gene end by 4 bases; junction bases not matched to a gene: 9. The CDR3 has 15 residues. Per the germline V gene, CDR1 is MNHEY and CDR2 is SMNVEV (reference sequence). The CDR3 region has the DNA TGTGCCAGCAGCCTCAGGGGGGATGGAGGAAACACCATATATTTT. Protein: CASSLRGDGGNTIYF.

This chain connects TRBV5-4 to TRBJ2-3; 9 bases fit TRBD2. CDR1 SGHNT and CDR2 YYREEE come from the germline V gene (reference sequence). The CDR3 is 19 residues long. V was clipped by 0 bases and J by 3 bases; unmatched bases: 14. CDR3 amino acids: CASSLVGLEAGGRTDTQYF. CDR3 DNA sequence: TGTGCCAGCAGCTTGGTGGGGCTAGAAGCGGGAGGAAGGACAGATACGCAGTATTTT.

The CDR3 DNA reads as TGTGCCAGCAGTCGAGGAGGGAACACTGAAGCTTTCTTT. This sequence encodes CASSRGGNTEAFF. This rearrangement joins TRBV2 to TRBJ1-1; no clear D. CDR3 length: 13 residues. V gave up 5 bases and J gave up 1 base, with 8 bases separating them. CDR1 and CDR2 (germline): SNHLY, FYNNEI.

The CDR3 nucleotides are TGTGCCAGCACCACCAGGGGGGCGGGAGGAGAGACCCAGTACTTC. It codes for CASTTRGAGGETQYF. This sequence joins TRBV11-3 and TRBJ2-5, with D possibly being TRBD2 (8 bases). CDR1 is SGHNT and CDR2 is YENEEA in the germline V gene. Between the trimmed V and J ends, which lost 7 bases and 4 bases, there was a span of 19 bases. The CDR3 contains 15 residues.